A single T cell receptor (beta chain) is shown here with its context. Its antigen is as yet unknown. The sample belongs to a study of OX40 agonist ivuxolimab in advanced cancers. On the study more broadly: Of mixed ages from about 20 to 80 and averaging approximately 60 years, the group was 65% to 85% male.

Study conclusions and caveats: Clones of CD4+ and CD8+ blood T cells grew by week 6 at doses of 0.1 to 3.0 mg/kg. Normalized expansion of T-cell clones was also low for some nonresponders.

Only in-frame clones appear in the TCRdb table, and some are missing; sequencing was by immunoSEQ multiplex PCR. The top ten clones hold roughly 31% of a sample with 45,000 to 50,000 clones, around 88% of them seen once. Trimming left V 0 bases short and J 1 base short, with 10 bases between. The CDR3 has 15 residues. Germline assignment: CDR1 MNHEY and CDR2 SMNVEV (reference sequence). Source: CD4+ or CD8+ T cells sorted from blood, taken in a trial of the OX40 agonist ivuxolimab. The V gene is TRBV27, the J gene TRBJ2-7; D is perhaps TRBD1 or TRBD2 (5 bases each). The receptor's source is an adult with an advanced solid tumor such as melanoma, head and neck, liver or kidney cancer. This CDR3 reads CASSLSGVESYEQYF. CDR3 in DNA: TGTGCCAGCAGTTTATCGGGGGTCGAGTCCTACGAGCAGTACTTC.